This entry lists 8 T cell receptor beta chains sequenced from one sample in a study of T cell responses to AZD1222 COVID-19 vaccine (dated by TCRdb to the early 2020s). Library generation was performed with the immunoSEQ multiplex PCR assay. TCRdb provides this immuneACCESS table in a form limited to in-frame rearrangements. Some clones are lacking; in checked studies, under half of them reflect an unresolved V gene, and why the rest are absent is not known. The sample table lists 90,000 to 130,000 clones, more than 90% of them with a count of one. The top ten constitute more than 2% of the sample. Taken with the paper, the label for time point translates to: about 28 days (+/-7) after the second vaccine dose. The sample consisted of peripheral blood, taken 28 days after the second AZD1222 dose. The receptors shown here come from an adult who received the AZD1222 COVID-19 vaccine.

The chain joins TRBV6-2 or TRBV6-3 to TRBJ1-1; D may be TRBD1 (5 bases). CDR1 is MNHEY and CDR2 is SVGEGT in the germline V gene. The CDR3 sequence is 16 residues long. V was pared by 0 bases and J by 0 bases, with 11 bases between. CDR3 sequence (DNA): TGTGCCAGCAGTTACTCGGGGTCAGGGATGAACACTGAAGCTTTCTTT. Its translation: CASSYSGSGMNTEAFF.

The rearrangement links TRBV21-1 to TRBJ2-1; TRBD2 is the table's D call and was not checked against the DNA. TRBV21-1 corresponds to a pseudogene. The CDR3 is made up of 12 amino acids. The CDR3 region is CARIGLAAEQFF. Written as DNA, the CDR3 is TGTGCCAGAATCGGACTAGCGGCTGAGCAGTTCTTC.

V and J are TRBV14 and TRBJ2-7, with D unclear. Germline V gene lookup returns CDR1 SGHDN and CDR2 FVKESK. This CDR3 has 17 residues. V was clipped by 1 base and J by 0 bases, with 16 bases between them. CDR3: CASSQAGIPRLSYEQYF. The CDR3 DNA follows: TGTGCCAGCAGCCAAGCAGGCATCCCCAGGCTCTCCTACGAGCAGTACTTC.

This chain connects TRBV7-9 to TRBJ1-1; no firm D call. CDR1 is SEHNR, CDR2 FQNEAQ, per germline (reference sequence). There are 14 residues in the CDR3. V dropped 2 bases and J dropped 5 bases, with 12 bases sitting between them. The CDR3 loop reads CASSLYSEGTEAFF. In nucleotides, the CDR3 is TGTGCCAGCAGCTTATACTCGGAGGGTACTGAAGCTTTCTTT.

This chain joins TRBV5-1 and TRBJ2-7; possibly TRBD1 or TRBD2 for D (7 bases each). Between the trimmed V and J ends, which lost 4 bases and 0 bases, there was a span of 17 bases. The CDR3 has 16 amino acids. From germline, CDR1 is SGHRS and CDR2 YFSETQ. Here the CDR3 reads CASSREDRRTSYEQYF. In nucleotides, the CDR3 is TGCGCCAGCAGCCGGGAGGACAGGAGAACCTCCTACGAGCAGTACTTC.

This chain links TRBV10-3 with TRBJ1-3; D is ambiguous. V was clipped by 2 bases and J by 0 bases, with 8 bases between them. The CDR3 runs 15 residues. Germline lookup yields CDR1 ENHRY and CDR2 SYGVKD. The DNA of the CDR3 is TGTGCCATCAGTGAGCTGTGGGGCTCTGGAAACACCATATATTTT. Its translation: CAISELWGSGNTIYF.

The gene calls are TRBV19 and TRBJ1-2, with D tentatively TRBD1 (5 bases). The CDR3 loop spans 13 amino acids. Germline V gene sequence: CDR1 LNHDA, CDR2 SQIVND (reference sequence). Trimming took off 6 bases at V and 3 bases at J, with 11 bases between the two ends. DNA of the CDR3: TGTGCCAGTAGCATCGGGACTCACTATGGCTACACCTTC. Its translation: CASSIGTHYGYTF. Full variable domain (missing parts from reference TRBV19 and TRBJ1-2): DGGITQSPKYLFRKEGQNVTLSCEQNLNHDAMYWYRQDPGQGLRLIYYSQIVNDFQKGDIAEGYSVSREKKESFPLTVTSAQKNPTAFYLCASSIGTHYGYTFGSGTRLTVV.

The genes are TRBV7-2 and TRBJ1-4; 8 positions match TRBD1. After removal of 5 bases from V and 5 bases from J, the junction contained 7 bases not matched to a gene. The CDR3 covers 15 residues. Germline CDR1 reads SGHTA; CDR2 reads FQGNSA. Here the CDR3 DNA reads TGTGCCAGCAGCCTATCAACAGGGGGGAATGAAAAACTGTTTTTT. It codes for CASSLSTGGNEKLFF.